The 11 T cell receptor beta chains below come from one sample, sequenced in a study of response to subunit inactivated influenza vaccine. TCRdb re-called the RT-PCR reads with MiXCR, one entry per CDR3 protein. The profile covers 650,000 to 800,000 distinct CDR3 sequences, with 11% to 15% appearing a single time and approximately 6.5% taken by the ten largest. The specimen was PBMCs from blood, collected 14 to 15 days before vaccination. The receptors come from a man aged 45 to 65 who received an inactivated influenza vaccine.

This chain joins TRBV19 and TRBJ2-1, with 11 nucleotides matching TRBD2. The CDR3 covers 15 residues. V lost 6 bases, J lost 7 bases, and 8 bases stayed unmatched. The germline V gene has CDR1 LNHDA and CDR2 SQIVND (reference sequence). This CDR3 reads CASRRLAGNGNEQFF. The CDR3 DNA is TGTGCCAGTAGGAGACTAGCGGGAAATGGGAATGAGCAGTTCTTC.

The rearrangement links TRBV28 to TRBJ2-1; D possibly corresponds to TRBD1 (6 bases). Trimming removed 1 base from V and 10 bases from J, with 17 bases in between. The CDR3 has 15 amino acids. From germline, CDR1 is MDHEN and CDR2 SYDVKM. The CDR3 reads CASSLFQQGHLEQFF. The CDR3, as DNA: TGTGCCAGCAGTTTATTCCAACAGGGTCATTTAGAGCAGTTCTTC.

This clonotype has only a few counts. The rearrangement links TRBV6-1 to TRBJ2-1, with 7 bases aligning to TRBD1. The CDR3 spans 21 residues. From germline, CDR1 is MNHNS and CDR2 SASEGT. The J segment lost 2 bases and the V segment lost 4 bases, leaving 23 bases of the junction unmatched. The DNA for the CDR3 is TGTGCCAGCAGTGTAAAGGGGGCGAGGGAGAATGAGAATTCTCCCTACAATGAGCAGTTCTTC. It yields the protein CASSVKGARENENSPYNEQFF.

The sample holds a few counts of this clonotype. V gene TRBV20-1 combines with J gene TRBJ2-7; 9 bases are a match to TRBD1. The CDR3 is 14 residues long. J gave up 6 bases and V 5 bases, and 11 bases lay outside the gene matches. Germline CDR1 reads DFQATT; CDR2 reads SNEGSKA (reference sequence). The CDR3 bases are TGCAGTGCTTCCCAGAGGGACAGGGCAGCCGAGCAGTACTTC. Its protein is CSASQRDRAAEQYF.

The chain combines TRBV20-1 with TRBJ2-1; D is uncertain. CDR1 and CDR2 (germline): DFQATT, SNEGSKA (reference sequence). This CDR3 contains 14 residues. Trimming left V 0 bases short and J 5 bases short, with 11 bases between. CDR3: CSARDWSRNNEQFF. The CDR3 nucleotides read TGCAGTGCTAGAGATTGGTCCAGAAACAATGAGCAGTTCTTC.

This clonotype showed up just a few times. The chain carries TRBV11-3 and TRBJ2-3, with 9 bases fitting TRBD2. Looked up from germline, CDR1 is SGHNT and CDR2 is YENEEA. Trimming removed 5 bases from V and 4 bases from J; junction bases left unmatched: 7. This CDR3 has 15 amino acids. CDR3 in DNA: TGTGCCAGCAGCCCAGGACTAGCGTGGCCAGATACGCAGTATTTT. This translates into CASSPGLAWPDTQYF.

This clonotype was observed a few times. The gene calls are TRBV28 and TRBJ1-3; tentative D call: TRBD1 (5 bases). The CDR3 has 16 amino acids. Germline V CDR1 and CDR2: MDHEN, SYDVKM. Trimming took off 1 base at V and 0 bases at J, with 10 bases between the two ends. The CDR3 nucleotides are TGTGCCAGCAGTTTATTAGGGACCAGCTCTGGAAACACCATATATTTT. Translated: CASSLLGTSSGNTIYF.

This clonotype has a count of ten or more. The rearrangement links TRBV28 to TRBJ2-1; 7 bases are a match to TRBD1. The CDR3 length is 16 residues. Germline trimming cut 5 bases from V and 0 bases from J; bases unmatched to any gene: 7. Germline V CDR1 and CDR2: MDHEN, SYDVKM. CDR3: CASSNRGRSSYNEQFF. The DNA for the CDR3 is TGTGCCAGCAGTAACAGGGGCCGGAGCTCCTACAATGAGCAGTTCTTC.

This clonotype occurred a few times. J is TRBJ1-1 and V is TRBV5-1; TRBD1 is a possible D gene (6 bases). This CDR3 has 11 amino acids. CDR1 SGHRS and CDR2 YFSETQ come from the germline V gene. V lost 4 bases and J 8 bases, leaving 9 bases between the germline ends. CDR3 loop: CASSAQGEAFF. In nucleotides, the CDR3 is TGCGCCAGCAGCGCACAGGGAGAAGCTTTCTTT.

This clonotype was observed a few times. The rearrangement uses TRBV20-1 and TRBJ2-4; 7 nucleotides align to TRBD2. CDR1 is DFQATT, CDR2 SNEGSKA, per germline (reference sequence). There are 17 residues in the CDR3. The junction had 15 bases not matched to a gene; V was cut back by 6 bases and J by 1 base. The CDR3 region has the DNA TGCAGTGCCCTTGAGCGGGGTCAACTAGGGGCCAAAAACATTCAGTACTTC. This encodes CSALERGQLGAKNIQYF.

This clonotype was seen a few times. The rearrangement uses TRBV20-1 and TRBJ2-1; TRBD1 aligns across 8 bases. V lost 6 bases, J lost 12 bases, and 16 bases stayed unmatched. The CDR3 has 14 residues. Germline CDR1 and CDR2: DFQATT and SNEGSKA (reference sequence). The CDR3 sequence is CSAPGQANSWGQFF. The CDR3 nucleotides are TGCAGTGCGCCGGGACAGGCAAACTCCTGGGGGCAGTTCTTC.